This T cell receptor (beta chain) was identified in a study of blood T cell repertoires in COVID-19. Study processing details: Researchers report that nucleated cell counts were estimated from reference gene primer amplification. Sequenced by immunoSEQ multiplex PCR; TCRdb stores in-frame clones only, minus some. V and J calls and clone size are copied from that table; D and trimming were computed from the DNA. The sample has about 100,000 clones, about 85% seen once; the top ten hold around 2%. CDR1 GTSNPN and CDR2 SVGIG come from the germline V gene (reference sequence). This CDR3 contains 15 residues. Trimming cost V 4 bases and J 2 bases; bases outside gene matches: 10.

Specimen: peripheral blood. This chain connects TRBV30 to TRBJ1-2; 7 bases match TRBD1. The receptor comes from a woman in her seventies with active or convalescent COVID-19. The CDR3 protein is CAWNDDRVSNYGYTF. The CDR3 DNA reads TGTGCCTGGAACGACGACAGGGTTTCGAACTATGGCTACACCTTC.